These T cell receptor beta chains were read from a single sample in a study of early T cells in non-severe SARS-CoV-2 infection. A single record per CDR3 protein comes from TCRdb applying MiXCR to the 5' RACE reads. The sample holds about 64,000 distinct CDR3 sequences; around 10% are singletons and the top ten take about 2.8%. The sequencing used whole blood, collected at baseline. All receptors come from an adult who was a healthcare worker with PCR-confirmed SARS-CoV-2 infection or an uninfected control (not recorded which). The CDR3 runs from the conserved cysteine through the conserved F or W. The order of the fields is D gene, V gene, clone size, J gene, CDR3 DNA, CDR3 protein. A D gene is named only where the DNA matches it firmly. The size field is filled for only some rows; it gives once, few, many or a size class.

>TRBD2|TRBV28|few|TRBJ2-2
TGTGCCAGCCGAGCCGCGGGGGGGCCTACCGGGGAGCTGTTTTTT
CASRAAGGPTGELFF
>.|TRBV10-3|.|TRBJ1-5
TGTGCCATCAGTGAGGTGGTAACGACACAGCCCCAGCATTTT
CAISEVVTTQPQHF
>.|TRBV29-1|few|TRBJ2-3
TGCAGCGTTGGTGCAGATACGCAGTATTTT
CSVGADTQYF
>.|TRBV18|.|TRBJ2-1
TGTGCCAGCGCTACTTCCGGGACAACAAATGAGCAGTTCTTC
CASATSGTTNEQFF
>.|TRBV5-1|many|TRBJ1-1
TGCGCCAGCAGCCCGGACAGCTCCACTTCTGAAGCTTTCTTT
CASSPDSSTSEAFF
>.|TRBV3-1|many|TRBJ2-1
TGTGCCAGCAGCCATACCCAGACTACCGTAAATGAGCAGTTCTTC
CASSHTQTTVNEQFF
>TRBD2|TRBV7-2|.|TRBJ2-7
TGTGCCAGCAGCTCGGGACTAGCGGGCGGCGACGAGCAGTACTTC
CASSSGLAGGDEQYF
>.|TRBV29-1|few|TRBJ1-1
TGCAGCGCCAGGTACACTGAAGCTTTCTTT
CSARYTEAFF
>TRBD1|TRBV24-1|few|TRBJ2-7
TGTGCCACCAGTGACTCTTTCGGGACAGGCCAGTACGAGCAGTACTTC
CATSDSFGTGQYEQYF
>.|TRBV12-3/TRBV12-4|many|TRBJ2-5
TGTGCCAGCAGCCCCGGGGGGCGGACAGAGACCCAGTACTTC
CASSPGGRTETQYF
>.|TRBV29-1|.|TRBJ1-4
TGCAGCGTTTCGGCGTCGGCTAATGAAAAACTGTTTTTT
CSVSASANEKLFF
>.|TRBV10-3|.|TRBJ2-1
TGTGCCATCAGTCGAGAGACAGCCCAACTCAATGAGCAGTTCTTC
CAISRETAQLNEQFF
>.|TRBV10-3|few|TRBJ1-2
TGTGCCATCGCGCAGAGCGCCTATGGCTACACCTTC
CAIAQSAYGYTF
>TRBD1|TRBV6-1|.|TRBJ2-2
TGTGCCAGCAGTGACAGGGGGCGTATCACCGGGGAGCTGTTTTTT
CASSDRGRITGELFF
>.|TRBV28|.|TRBJ2-7
TGTGCCAGCATAGGCTACCCCTACGAGCAGTACTTC
CASIGYPYEQYF
>.|TRBV11-3|few|TRBJ2-1
TGTGCCAGCAGCTTGCGGGGGCATTACAATGAGCAGTTCTTC
CASSLRGHYNEQFF
>TRBD1|TRBV5-6|few|TRBJ2-7
TGTGCCAGCAGCGTGCCGTCCGACAGGGGTTCCTACGAGCAGTACTTC
CASSVPSDRGSYEQYF
>TRBD2|TRBV20-1|.|TRBJ2-1
TGCAGTGCTAAGGCGGGGGACTACAATGAGCAGTTCTTC
CSAKAGDYNEQFF
>.|TRBV13|many|TRBJ2-7
TGTGCCAGCAGCCCGAGTGGCTCCTACGAGCAGTACTTC
CASSPSGSYEQYF
>.|TRBV7-6|many|TRBJ2-5
TGTGCCAGCAGCTTAGCGGGCAGACAAGAGACCCAGTACTTC
CASSLAGRQETQYF
>.|TRBV12-1|.|TRBJ1-4
TGTGCCAGACCGCCCCGATCAGGGTCGGCCTCAACTAATGAAAAACTGTTTTTT
CARPPRSGSASTNEKLFF
>.|TRBV18|.|TRBJ1-4
TGTCCCAGCTCACGAACGGGGGATGAAAAACTGTTTTTT
CPSSRTGDEKLFF
>TRBD2|TRBV11-2|few|TRBJ2-3
TGTGCCAGCAGCCCGAGGGCTAGCGGGGGGACCGGTACGCAGTATTTT
CASSPRASGGTGTQYF
>.|TRBV12-3/TRBV12-4|few|TRBJ2-7
TGTGCCAGCAGTTTAGCAGGGGTGCCCTACGAGCAGTACTTC
CASSLAGVPYEQYF
>.|TRBV11-2|few|TRBJ1-1
TGTGCCAGCAGCTTATCGGCAGGGATGAACACTGAAGCTTTCTTT
CASSLSAGMNTEAFF
>TRBD1|TRBV6-5|.|TRBJ1-6
TGTGCCAGCAGTCGCGACAGGGATAATTCACCCCTCCACTTT
CASSRDRDNSPLHF
>.|TRBV3-1|.|TRBJ1-5
TGTGCCAGCAGCCAAGCACGGGGTTTGGGACAGCCCCAGCATTTT
CASSQARGLGQPQHF
>TRBD2|TRBV7-2|.|TRBJ2-2
TGTGCCAGCAGCCCGCGACTAGCGGGGTTCAACACCGGGGAGCTGTTTTTT
CASSPRLAGFNTGELFF
>.|TRBV7-7|many|TRBJ2-2
TGTGCTAGCAGCTTAGACGGTGGCAGGGGGGCCGTAGCACAGGACACCGGGGAGCTGTTTTTT
CASSLDGGRGAVAQDTGELFF
>TRBD1|TRBV10-3|many|TRBJ1-1
TGTGCCATCAGGCAGGGGGATTGGCGCACTGAAGCTTTCTTT
CAIRQGDWRTEAFF
>.|TRBV6-6|.|TRBJ2-1
TGTGCCAGCAGTTACGTGGAAGGTATGACCTTC
CASSYVEGMTF
>.|TRBV7-2|many|TRBJ2-1
TGTGCCAGCGGGGGAAGCGGGCATGAGCAGTTCTTC
CASGGSGHEQFF
>.|TRBV10-2|.|TRBJ2-3
TGCGCCAGCAGTGAAAACGACAGGCCCACAGATACGCAGTATTTT
CASSENDRPTDTQYF
>.|TRBV20-1|few|TRBJ2-1
TGCAGTGCTTGGGGGGCGGTCGTCAATGAGCAGTTCTTC
CSAWGAVVNEQFF
>.|TRBV28|many|TRBJ1-5
TGTGCCAGCAGTCCCGCCGGGGGTGGCAATCAGCCCCAGCATTTT
CASSPAGGGNQPQHF
>.|TRBV2|.|TRBJ2-4
TGTGCCAGCAGTGAGTGGCTAGCCAAAAACATTCAGTACTTC
CASSEWLAKNIQYF
>TRBD1|TRBV2|few|TRBJ2-7
TGTGCCAGCAGTGACCCACAGGGGGCCTTTGTAGGCGAGCAGTACTTC
CASSDPQGAFVGEQYF
>TRBD1|TRBV6-1|few|TRBJ1-2
TGTGCCAGCAGAGCCGGACAGGCCCTCTATGGCTACACCTTC
CASRAGQALYGYTF
>.|TRBV29-1|few|TRBJ2-5
TGCAGCGGTCGGGGACCATCTCAAGAGACCCAGTACTTC
CSGRGPSQETQYF
>TRBD2|TRBV24-1|many|TRBJ2-2
TGTGCCACCAGTGATTCCTTAGCGGGGGGGCCCGGGGAGCTGTTTTTT
CATSDSLAGGPGELFF
>.|TRBV27|.|TRBJ2-2
TGTGCCAGCAGTTTATCAAGTTCGGTCTCAACGGAGCTGTTTTTT
CASSLSSSVSTELFF
>.|TRBV11-2|.|TRBJ2-1
TGTGCCAGCAGACTATCCCGGGTGAGCTCCTACAATGAGCAGTTCTTC
CASRLSRVSSYNEQFF
>TRBD2|TRBV5-1|many|TRBJ2-2
TGCGCCAGCAGCTGGCTAGCGGGGGACCACACCGGGGAGCTGTTTTTT
CASSWLAGDHTGELFF
>TRBD1|TRBV12-3/TRBV12-4|.|TRBJ1-5
TGTGCCAGCAGTTTAGCCGGGACAGGCGAGATTGGCAATCAGCCCCAGCATTTT
CASSLAGTGEIGNQPQHF
>.|TRBV30|.|TRBJ1-2
TGTGCCTGGACAGGGCAATCCTATGGCTACACCTTC
CAWTGQSYGYTF
>TRBD1|TRBV5-1|few|TRBJ1-2
TGCGCCAGCAGCTCAATGGACAGGGGCTATGGCTACACCTTC
CASSSMDRGYGYTF
>.|TRBV6-1|.|TRBJ1-1
TGTGCCACCAGGGACGAACCTTTCACTGAAGCTTTCTTT
CATRDEPFTEAFF
>.|TRBV6-5|.|TRBJ1-5
TGTGCCAGCAGTTACTTGGGACGCGATCAGCCCCAGCATTTT
CASSYLGRDQPQHF
>.|TRBV4-3|.|TRBJ2-3
TGCGCCAGCAGCCTCACAAACCCCGCGGGGGCCCGACCCTCTAGCACAGATACGCAGTATTTT
CASSLTNPAGARPSSTDTQYF
>.|TRBV12-3/TRBV12-4|few|TRBJ2-1
TGTGCCAGCCTTAGGGGATCGGGTGAGCAGTTCTTC
CASLRGSGEQFF
>TRBD2|TRBV6-5|.|TRBJ2-1
TGTGCCAGCAGTTACGGGCGGGGGGGCCGGAATGAGCAGTTCTTC
CASSYGRGGRNEQFF